A single sample gave rise to the 32 T cell receptor beta chains below, sequenced in a study of T cell repertoires in aging, cancer and after chemotherapy (dated by TCRdb to between 2018 and 2020). TCRdb lists the instrument as Illumina MiSeq. Rearranged TRB sequences spanning V, D and J segments were amplified by multiplex touch-down PCR using a mixed TRB-A/B primer pool. In TCRdb, the public reads were trimmed at Q25 with fastp and aligned with MiXCR, with productive beta chains retained. Every entry covers one CDR3 protein and lists the most common genes and DNA from its rows. The sample profile shows some 5,200 distinct CDR3 sequences; 20% to 30% of them were found once. The ten largest make up 7.5% to 8% of the sample. TCR beta rearrangements were amplified from genomic DNA extracted from peripheral blood rather than from sorted cells or RNA. The sample consisted of blood. Source of these receptors: a human donor in good health.

The V call is TRBV7-2, the J call TRBJ1-2, with 9 positions matching TRBD1. V lost 5 bases to trimming and J lost 3 bases; unmatched junction nucleotides: 7. Germline loops: CDR1 SGHTA, CDR2 FQGNSA. The CDR3 has 15 amino acids. The CDR3 protein is CASSEPGQGDYGYTF. In DNA, the CDR3 is TGTGCCAGCAGCGAGCCGGGACAGGGTGACTATGGCTACACCTTC.

This clonotype was seen a handful of times. The chain combines TRBV20-1 with TRBJ2-1; the match to TRBD2 covers 8 bases. The CDR3 is made up of 15 amino acids. V gave up 4 bases and J gave up 2 bases; unmatched junction bases: 7. CDR1 and CDR2 from the germline V gene are DFQATT and SNEGSKA (reference sequence). The CDR3 is CSANIAGSPYNEQFF. CDR3 in DNA: TGCAGTGCTAACATAGCGGGGAGCCCCTACAATGAGCAGTTCTTC.

The CDR3 sequence: CASSIDRQGVNTGELFF. As DNA, the CDR3 is TGTGCCAGTAGTATAGACCGACAGGGGGTGAACACCGGGGAGCTGTTTTTT. V gene TRBV19 combines with J gene TRBJ2-2, with 9 bases that match TRBD1. Germline loops: CDR1 LNHDA, CDR2 SQIVND (reference sequence). This CDR3 comprises 17 residues. V lost 0 bases, J lost 1 base, and 3 bases stayed unmatched.

This chain connects TRBV28 to TRBJ2-5; D is perhaps TRBD2 (6 bases). Germline-derived CDR1 and CDR2 are MDHEN and SYDVKM. The CDR3 is 14 residues long. The germline V and J ends were trimmed by 3 bases and 5 bases, with 13 bases remaining between them. Here the CDR3 reads CASSFLGAGETQYF. The CDR3 DNA reads as TGTGCCAGCAGTTTTCTCGGGGCGGGGGAGACCCAGTACTTC.

This clonotype showed up just once. The rearrangement uses TRBV9 and TRBJ2-3, with 8 bases matching TRBD1. The CDR3 is 15 residues long. V was pared by 4 bases and J by 6 bases, with 10 bases of the junction left unmatched. Germline V gene sequence: CDR1 SGDLS, CDR2 YYNGEE. As DNA, the CDR3 is TGTGCCAGCAGCCGCGGACAGGGCGAGGTTGATACGCAGTATTTT. It is translated as CASSRGQGEVDTQYF. Supplemented by reference TRBV9 and TRBJ2-3, the full variable domain reads DSGVTQTPKHLITATGQRVTLRCSPRSGDLSVYWYQQSLDQGLQFLIQYYNGEERAKGNILERFSAQQFPDLHSELNLSSLELGDSALYFCASSRGQGEVDTQYFGPGTRLTVL.

In this sample, this clonotype is medium-sized. The chain combines TRBV19 with TRBJ2-7, with 9 bases fitting TRBD2. Germline CDR1 LNHDA, CDR2 SQIVND (reference sequence). The CDR3 has 15 amino acids. Losses at the gene ends were 6 bases for V and 3 bases for J; bases not matched to a gene: 9. The DNA of the CDR3 is TGTGCCAGTAGCGGGGAGACTAGCGGCAACTACGAGCAGTACTTC. This encodes CASSGETSGNYEQYF.

This clonotype turned up a few times. CDR3 in amino acids: CASGPMSKETQYF. The CDR3 DNA sequence: TGCGCCAGCGGACCGATGAGTAAAGAGACCCAGTACTTC. This chain uses TRBV5-1 with TRBJ2-5; unclear D gene. This CDR3 contains 13 residues. Germline V lookup: CDR1 SGHRS, CDR2 YFSETQ. V was shortened by 7 bases and J by 3 bases, with 13 bases between the two germline ends.

This clonotype came up a few times. The V gene is TRBV7-9, the J gene TRBJ1-1, with 8 bases aligning to TRBD1. CDR1 is SEHNR and CDR2 is FQNEAQ in the germline V gene (reference sequence). Trimming cost V 1 base and J 12 bases; bases outside gene matches: 10. This CDR3 region has 14 residues. As DNA, the CDR3 is TGTGCCAGCAGCTTAGATCTGGCAGGGGGCGGAACTTTCTTT. It yields the protein CASSLDLAGGGTFF.

This clonotype is deemed medium-sized (0.01 to 0.1%). The J gene is TRBJ1-6, the V gene TRBV6-5, with D uncertain. V lost 2 bases to trimming and J lost 6 bases, with 11 bases between them. There are 15 residues in the CDR3. Germline V gene data show CDR1 as MNHEY and CDR2 as SVGAGI. This CDR3 reads CASSYTVSPNSPLHF. CDR3 DNA: TGTGCCAGCAGTTACACGGTTTCACCTAATTCACCCCTCCACTTT.

There are a few counts of this clonotype. The chain links TRBV6-2 or TRBV6-3 to TRBJ1-1; D perhaps matches TRBD1 (6 bases). Germline values: CDR1 MNHEY, CDR2 SVGEGT. The V gene lost 6 bases and the J gene lost 10 bases, with 12 bases spanning the gap. The CDR3 loop spans 11 amino acids. This CDR3 is CASSNSRGAFF. CDR3 in DNA: TGTGCCAGCAGCAACAGCAGGGGAGCTTTCTTT.

This clonotype was seen a few times. The chain recombines TRBV7-9 with TRBJ2-5; possibly TRBD2 for D (6 bases). The length of the CDR3 is 14 residues. V was shortened by 3 bases and J by 5 bases, with 13 bases between the two germline ends. Germline-derived CDR1 and CDR2 are SEHNR and FQNEAQ (reference sequence). Here the CDR3 DNA reads TGTGCCAGCAGCTTTGCAGGGAGGATGGAGACCCAGTACTTC. It specifies CASSFAGRMETQYF. Complete variable domain (other parts from reference TRBV7-9 and TRBJ2-5): DTGVSQNPRHKITKRGQNVTFRCDPISEHNRLYWYRQTLGQGPEFLTYFQNEAQLEKSRLLSDRFSAERPKGSFSTLEIQRTEQGDSAMYLCASSFAGRMETQYFGPGTRLLVL.

The V and J genes are TRBV10-3 and TRBJ2-2; tentative D call: TRBD2 (7 bases). Trimming cost V 8 bases and J 5 bases, with 21 bases left between them. This CDR3 comprises 16 residues. The germline CDR1 and CDR2 sequences are ENHRY and SYGVKD. The CDR3 spells CAIGELAGGQTGELFF. Written as DNA, the CDR3 is TGTGCCATCGGCGAACTCGCCGGGGGGCAAACCGGGGAGCTGTTTTTT.

This clonotype came up a few times. CDR3 region: CASSLEGSGGDTEAFF. The CDR3 coding sequence is TGCGCCAGCAGCTTGGAAGGTTCAGGGGGGGACACTGAAGCTTTCTTT. J is TRBJ1-1 and V is TRBV5-1, with TRBD1 matching 7 bases. The junction had 8 bases not matched to a gene; V was cut back by 0 bases and J by 3 bases. In germline, CDR1 is SGHRS, CDR2 YFSETQ. CDR3 size: 16 residues.

The chain couples TRBV6-2 or TRBV6-3 to TRBJ2-7; 14 bases match TRBD2. Looked up from germline, CDR1 is MNHEY and CDR2 is SVGEGT. The CDR3 extends over 18 amino acids. The V and J ends lost 6 bases and 0 bases, in that order; junction bases with no gene match: 10. CDR3 nucleotide sequence: TGTGCCAGCAGCCCGGGACTAGCGGGAGCAGGGTACTCCTACGAGCAGTACTTC. This encodes CASSPGLAGAGYSYEQYF.

Comment on this clonotype: An end of the junction differs from the germline gene, which may be a read error. The rearrangement links TRBV24-1 to TRBJ2-1; TRBD1 agrees at 7 bases. Germline CDR1 and CDR2: KGHDR and SFDVKD. The CDR3 is made up of 17 amino acids. Here the CDR3 reads CATSDLRSGTAYNEQFF. The CDR3 DNA is TGTGCCACCAGTGATTTGCGCTCCGGGACAGCCTATAATGAGCAGTTCTTC.

J is TRBJ2-3 and V is TRBV6-6, with D perhaps matching TRBD2 (6 bases). Trimming took off 0 bases at V and 0 bases at J, with 19 bases between the two ends. Germline loops: CDR1 MNHNY, CDR2 SVGAGI (reference sequence). The length of the CDR3 is 19 residues. CDR3 DNA sequence: TGTGCCAGCAGTTACTCCTACCCCTTGGGGGGAACTAGCACAGATACGCAGTATTTT. Protein sequence: CASSYSYPLGGTSTDTQYF.

In its sample, this clonotype ranks as medium-sized. The rearrangement joins TRBV5-4 to TRBJ2-2, with TRBD1 identical over 8 bases. The CDR3 runs to 17 residues. Unmatched junction bases numbered 10, after V lost 4 bases and J lost 2 bases. Germline V gene sequence: CDR1 SGHNT, CDR2 YYREEE (reference sequence). CDR3 nucleotide sequence: TGTGCCAGCAGCACCCCCGGACAGGGCAGCAACACCGGGGAGCTGTTTTTT. This gives the protein CASSTPGQGSNTGELFF.

In its sample, this clonotype is medium-sized. This chain uses TRBV30 with TRBJ2-5; TRBD2 might be the D (5 bases). Between the trimmed V and J ends, which lost 3 bases and 5 bases, there was a span of 10 bases. The CDR3 is made up of 12 amino acids. CDR1 GTSNPN and CDR2 SVGIG come from the germline V gene (reference sequence). As DNA, the CDR3 is TGTGCCTGGAGGAGTGGCGGGGAGACCCAGTACTTC. This gives the protein CAWRSGGETQYF. Based on the CDR3 plus reference TRBV30 and TRBJ2-5, the full variable domain is SQTIHQWPATLVQPVGSPLSLECTVEGTSNPNLYWYRQAAGRGLQLLFYSVGIGQISSEVPQNLSASRPQDRQFILSSKKLLLSDSGFYLCAWRSGGETQYFGPGTRLLVL.

By its share, this clonotype is medium-sized (0.01 to 0.1%). This chain links TRBV12-3 or TRBV12-4 with TRBJ2-2, with 9 positions matching TRBD2. V was clipped by 5 bases and J by 7 bases; unmatched bases: 11. The CDR3 totals 16 residues. The CDR3 reads CASSRHAGGPGGELFF. The DNA of the CDR3 is TGTGCCAGCAGTCGCCATGCGGGAGGGCCTGGCGGGGAGCTGTTTTTT.

This clonotype is judged medium-sized. The rearrangement links TRBV5-5 to TRBJ1-5; TRBD1 matches 7 bases. Germline CDR1 and CDR2: SGHKS and YYEKEE (reference sequence). The CDR3 spans 15 residues. J lost 1 base, V lost 2 bases, and 3 bases had no gene match. The CDR3 loop reads CASSLAGGSNQPQHF. CDR3 in DNA: TGTGCCAGCAGCTTAGCAGGGGGAAGCAATCAGCCCCAGCATTTT.

The J gene is TRBJ1-1, the V gene TRBV10-3, with D tentatively TRBD1 (5 bases). Germline V gives CDR1 ENHRY, CDR2 SYGVKD. The CDR3 has 13 amino acids. V gave up 10 bases and J gave up 3 bases, with 15 bases separating them. The CDR3 DNA follows: TGTGCCACCCGGGGCCCCGGCGACACTGAAGCTTTCTTT. Protein product: CATRGPGDTEAFF.

This clonotype was seen a handful of times. This chain joins TRBV12-3 or TRBV12-4 and TRBJ2-1, with 11 bases identical to TRBD2. V was clipped by 6 bases and J by 4 bases; unmatched bases: 8. This CDR3 comprises 16 residues. The CDR3 nucleotides read TGTGCCAGCAGCTTAACACTAGCGGGGGCTTACAATGAGCAGTTCTTC. It specifies CASSLTLAGAYNEQFF.

By sample share, this clonotype is medium-sized. The CDR3 loop is CASSLAGQKRHEQYF. The CDR3 DNA reads as TGTGCCAGCAGCTTGGCTGGACAGAAGCGCCACGAGCAGTACTTC. The V and J genes are TRBV5-4 and TRBJ2-7; TRBD1 might be the D (6 bases). Germline V CDR1 and CDR2: SGHNT, YYREEE (reference sequence). V was shortened by 0 bases and J by 5 bases, with 15 bases between the two germline ends. CDR3 length: 15 amino acids.

For the CDR3, the DNA is TGTGCCAGCAGCCCTCTGGCCGCGAGCTCTGGAAACACCATATATTTT. It is translated as CASSPLAASSGNTIYF. This chain uses TRBV12-3 or TRBV12-4 with TRBJ1-3; D remains ambiguous. The V end lost 6 bases, the J end lost 0 bases, and 15 bases lay between the germline ends. This CDR3 region has 16 residues.

CDR3 in DNA: TGTGCCAGCAGTTTAGCCACTGAGCAAGAGACCCAGTACTTC. Protein sequence: CASSLATEQETQYF. The J gene is TRBJ2-5, the V gene TRBV12-3 or TRBV12-4; D call uncertain. The V gene lost 0 bases and the J gene lost 2 bases, with 7 bases spanning the gap. CDR3 length equals 14 residues.

V is TRBV7-9 and J is TRBJ1-1; TRBD1 aligns across 9 bases. The CDR3 spans 20 residues. Germline lookup yields CDR1 SEHNR and CDR2 FQNEAQ (reference sequence). The trim removed 7 bases at V and 2 bases at J, leaving 23 bases unmatched. CDR3 region: CASTLYSWGGQGPFNTEAFF. CDR3 DNA sequence: TGTGCCAGCACCCTCTACTCCTGGGGGGGACAGGGACCTTTCAACACTGAAGCTTTCTTT.

This clonotype is medium-sized (0.01 to 0.1%) in the sample. Here the CDR3 reads CASSYSSLAGLAGAYEQYF. The CDR3 DNA is TGTGCCAGCAGTTACTCGTCCCTGGCGGGACTAGCGGGGGCCTACGAGCAGTACTTC. V is TRBV6-5 and J is TRBJ2-7; 14 nucleotides align to TRBD2. The CDR3 covers 19 residues. Germline V CDR1 and CDR2: MNHEY, SVGAGI. The trim removed 0 bases at V and 2 bases at J, leaving 9 bases unmatched.

This clonotype has just a few counts. This sequence joins TRBV7-3 and TRBJ2-6; the D is unclear. V lost 8 bases and J lost 0, with 8 bases in between. Germline V CDR1 and CDR2: SGHTA, FQGTGA. This CDR3 spans 14 amino acids. The CDR3 DNA sequence: TGTGCCAGCGGGAAGGGCTCTGGGGCCAACGTCCTGACTTTC. Translated: CASGKGSGANVLTF.

By share, this clonotype counts as medium-sized (0.01 to 0.1%). The V gene is TRBV6-5, the J gene TRBJ1-5, with D tentatively TRBD1 (5 bases). V was cut by 4 bases and J by 0 bases, with 10 bases left in between. The CDR3 runs 15 residues. Germline lookup yields CDR1 MNHEY and CDR2 SVGAGI. CDR3 nucleotides: TGTGCCAGCAGTTCAGGGTCTGGTAGCAATCAGCCCCAGCATTTT. Translating it yields CASSSGSGSNQPQHF.

This clonotype is categorized as medium-sized (0.01 to 0.1%). The chain carries TRBV29-1 and TRBJ1-1, with a tentative D call TRBD1 (5 bases). Germline V gene sequence: CDR1 SQVTM, CDR2 ANQGSEA. V was shortened by 7 bases and J by 1 base, with 13 bases between the two germline ends. This CDR3 is built from 13 residues. The CDR3 DNA reads TGCAGCGCGACGGAAAGGGGGAACACTGAAGCTTTCTTT. Amino acid sequence: CSATERGNTEAFF.

This clonotype was seen just once. A read error may account for a junction end that differs from germline. The chain carries TRBV4-3 and TRBJ1-2; maybe TRBD1 (6 bases). CDR1 and CDR2 (germline): LGHNA, YSLEER. The CDR3 spans 14 residues. The CDR3 nucleotides read TGTGCCAGCAGCCAAGATATAGGGACACCTGGCTACACCTTC. Translation gives CASSQDIGTPGYTF.

As for this clonotype: This could be a read error, since a much larger clone is one nucleotide away. The V gene is TRBV6-5, the J gene TRBJ2-1, with 8 positions matching TRBD1. This CDR3 region has 17 residues. Unmatched junction bases numbered 13, after V lost 8 bases and J lost 1 base. CDR1 is MNHEY and CDR2 is SVGAGI in the germline V gene. CDR3 amino acids: CASCTLRGPRSYNEQFF. CDR3 nucleotide sequence: TGTGCCAGCTGTACTCTCAGGGGGCCTAGGTCCTACAATGAGCAGTTCTTC.